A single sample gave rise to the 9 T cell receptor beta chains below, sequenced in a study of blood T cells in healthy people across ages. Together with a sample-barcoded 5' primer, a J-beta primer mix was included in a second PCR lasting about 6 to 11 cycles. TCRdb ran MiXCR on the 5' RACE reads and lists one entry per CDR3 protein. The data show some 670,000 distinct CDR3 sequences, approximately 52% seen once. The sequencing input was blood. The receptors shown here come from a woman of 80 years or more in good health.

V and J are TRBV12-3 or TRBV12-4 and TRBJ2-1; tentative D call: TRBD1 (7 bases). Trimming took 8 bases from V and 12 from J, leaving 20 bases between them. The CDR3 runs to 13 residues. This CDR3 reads CASWDSGWGGQFF. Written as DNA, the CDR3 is TGTGCCAGCTGGGACAGCGGGTGGGGTGGGCAGTTCTTC.

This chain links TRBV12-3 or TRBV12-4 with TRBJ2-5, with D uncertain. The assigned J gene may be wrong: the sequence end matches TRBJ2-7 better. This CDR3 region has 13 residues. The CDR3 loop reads CASSFRPHYEQYF. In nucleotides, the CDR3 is TGTGCCAGCAGTTTCAGGCCCCACTACGAGCAGTACTTC.

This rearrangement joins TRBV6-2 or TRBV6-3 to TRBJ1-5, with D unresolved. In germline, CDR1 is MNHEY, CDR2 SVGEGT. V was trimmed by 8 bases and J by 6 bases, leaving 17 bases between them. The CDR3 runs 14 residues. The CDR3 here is CASVSSGDPQPQHF. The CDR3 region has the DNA TGTGCCAGCGTATCCTCTGGAGACCCTCAGCCCCAGCATTTT.

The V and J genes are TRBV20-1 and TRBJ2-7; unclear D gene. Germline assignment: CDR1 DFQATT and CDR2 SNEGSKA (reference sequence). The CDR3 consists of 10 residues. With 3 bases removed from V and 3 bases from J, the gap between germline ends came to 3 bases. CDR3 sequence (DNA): TGCAGTGCTAGCCACTACGAGCAGTACTTC. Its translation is CSASHYEQYF.

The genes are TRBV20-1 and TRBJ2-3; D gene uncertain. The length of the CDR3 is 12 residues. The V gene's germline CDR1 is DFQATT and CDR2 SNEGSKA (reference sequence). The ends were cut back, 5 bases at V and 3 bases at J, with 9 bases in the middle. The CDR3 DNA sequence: TGCAGTGCTCTCAAGGGTACAGATACGCAGTATTTT. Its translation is CSALKGTDTQYF.

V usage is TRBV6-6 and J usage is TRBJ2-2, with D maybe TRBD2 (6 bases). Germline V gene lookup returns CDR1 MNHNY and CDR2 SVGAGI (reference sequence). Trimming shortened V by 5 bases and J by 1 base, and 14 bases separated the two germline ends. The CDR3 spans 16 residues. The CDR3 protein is CASSLSGVRNTGELFF. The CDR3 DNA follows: TGTGCCAGCAGTCTCTCGGGGGTCCGGAACACCGGGGAGCTGTTTTTT.

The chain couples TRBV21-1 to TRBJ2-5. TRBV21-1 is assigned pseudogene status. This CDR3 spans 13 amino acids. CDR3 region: CASSKVVWETQYF. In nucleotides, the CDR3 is TGTGCCAGCAGCAAAGTAGTTTGGGAGACCCAGTACTTC.

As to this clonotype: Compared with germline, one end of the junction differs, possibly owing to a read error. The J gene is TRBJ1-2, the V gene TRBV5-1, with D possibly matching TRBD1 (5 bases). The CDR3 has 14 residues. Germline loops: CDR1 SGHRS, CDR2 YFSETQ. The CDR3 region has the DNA TGCGCCGGCAGCCACGAAGGGGCGGACTATGGCTACACCTTC. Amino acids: CAGSHEGADYGYTF.

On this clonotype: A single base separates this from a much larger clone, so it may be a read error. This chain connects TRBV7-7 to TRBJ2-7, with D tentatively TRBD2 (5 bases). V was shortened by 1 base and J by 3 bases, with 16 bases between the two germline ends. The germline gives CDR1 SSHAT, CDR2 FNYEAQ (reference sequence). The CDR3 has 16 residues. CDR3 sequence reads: CASSLGGPNEDYEQYF. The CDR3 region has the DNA TGTGCCAGCAGCTTAGGAGGGCCTAATGAAGACTACGAGCAGTACTTC. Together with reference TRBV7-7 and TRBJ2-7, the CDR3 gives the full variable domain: GAGVSQSPRYKVTKRGQDVTLRCDPISSHATLYWYQQALGQGPEFLTYFNYEAQPDKSGLPSDRFSAERPEGSISTLTIQRTEQRDSAMYRCASSLGGPNEDYEQYFGPGTRLTVT.